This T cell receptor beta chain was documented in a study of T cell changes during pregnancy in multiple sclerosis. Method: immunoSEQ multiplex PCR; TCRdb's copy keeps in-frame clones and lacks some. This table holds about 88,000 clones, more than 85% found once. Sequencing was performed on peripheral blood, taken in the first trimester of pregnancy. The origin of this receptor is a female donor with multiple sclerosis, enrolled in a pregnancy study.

This chain's CDR3 is CSAQEIEQFF. CDR3 coding DNA: TGCAGTGCTCAAGAGATCGAGCAGTTCTTC. The genes are TRBV20-1 and TRBJ2-1; no definite D call. Germline V gene lookup returns CDR1 DFQATT and CDR2 SNEGSKA (reference sequence). The V end was cut by 5 bases, the J end by 10 bases, with 9 bases between. The CDR3 consists of 10 residues.